One sample yielded the 27 T cell receptor beta chains listed below, sequenced in a study of cytomegalovirus exposure and HLA in healthy donors. The primer mix had 60 Vbeta and 13 Jbeta primers. TCRdb keeps only in-frame clones here, not all; method: immunoSEQ multiplex PCR. Altogether 150,000 or so clones are present, 60% to 85% being singletons, with the ten largest covering about 13%. The sample taken for sequencing was PBMCs. The origin of the receptors is a middle-aged man in good health and CMV-seropositive.

The V and J genes are TRBV5-1 and TRBJ2-3, with 7 positions matching TRBD1. V was clipped by 3 bases and J by 2 bases; unmatched bases: 9. The CDR3 covers 16 residues. CDR1 is SGHRS and CDR2 is YFSETQ in the germline V gene. CDR3 amino acids: CASSSWGQIITDTQYF. The CDR3 DNA reads as TGCGCCAGCAGCTCTTGGGGACAGATTATCACAGATACGCAGTATTTT.

The chain couples TRBV5-1 to TRBJ2-1; D is possibly TRBD2 (5 bases). The V gene's germline CDR1 is SGHRS and CDR2 YFSETQ. Trimming took off 0 bases at V and 7 bases at J, with 14 bases between the two ends. The CDR3 runs to 15 residues. The CDR3 sequence is CASSLVEVGRNEQFF. CDR3 DNA: TGCGCCAGCAGCTTGGTGGAGGTTGGCAGGAATGAGCAGTTCTTC. Supplemented by reference TRBV5-1 and TRBJ2-1, the full variable domain reads KAGVTQTPRYLIKTRGQQVTLSCSPISGHRSVSWYQQTPGQGLQFLFEYFSETQRNKGNFPGRFSGRQFSNSRSEMNVSTLELGDSALYLCASSLVEVGRNEQFFGPGTRLTVL.

The CDR3, as DNA: TGTGCCAGCAGCTCTCAAAGGGACAGCAACACTGAAGCTTTCTTT. It is translated as CASSSQRDSNTEAFF. The chain employs TRBV5-4 and TRBJ1-1; 7 positions agree with TRBD1. CDR1 is SGHNT and CDR2 is YYREEE in the germline V gene (reference sequence). J gave up 2 bases and V 3 bases, and 7 bases lay outside the gene matches. The CDR3 runs to 15 residues. Full variable domain (rest looked up from reference TRBV5-4 and TRBJ1-1): ETGVTQSPTHLIKTRGQQVTLRCSSQSGHNTVSWYQQALGQGPQFIFQYYREEENGRGNFPPRFSGLQFPNYSSELNVNALELDDSALYLCASSSQRDSNTEAFFGQGTRLTVV.

This rearrangement joins TRBV13 to TRBJ2-7, with D possibly being TRBD1 (5 bases). V lost 5 bases, J lost 2 bases, and 13 bases lay in between. This CDR3 is 14 amino acids long. From germline, CDR1 is PRHDT and CDR2 FYEKMQ (reference sequence). This CDR3 reads CASSPMGRPYEQYF. CDR3 sequence (DNA): TGTGCCAGCAGCCCCATGGGGCGACCCTACGAGCAGTACTTC.

This chain joins TRBV29-1 and TRBJ2-1; tentative D call: TRBD2 (6 bases). V was trimmed by 1 base and J by 8 bases, leaving 9 bases between them. Germline V gene lookup returns CDR1 SQVTM and CDR2 ANQGSEA. The CDR3 loop spans 12 amino acids. CDR3 amino acids: CSVEVAAYEQFF. CDR3 sequence (DNA): TGCAGCGTTGAAGTAGCGGCGTATGAGCAGTTCTTC.

V is TRBV4-1 and J is TRBJ2-1, with D possibly TRBD1 on 6 matching bases. Germline assignment: CDR1 MGHRA and CDR2 YSYEKL. The CDR3 runs to 16 residues. V lost 0 bases and J 7 bases, leaving 16 bases between the germline ends. CDR3 DNA: TGCGCCAGCAGCCAAGAGTGGGGCAGGGGCGAGAATGAGCAGTTCTTC. Encoded protein: CASSQEWGRGENEQFF.

The chain has TRBV29-1 and TRBJ2-1; tentatively, D is TRBD2 (6 bases). The CDR3 is made up of 13 amino acids. The germline V gene has CDR1 SQVTM and CDR2 ANQGSEA. Trimming removed 7 bases at V and 15 bases at J, with 25 bases between. The CDR3 DNA is TGCAGCGCCCTCGGGAGTGGTCCCACCCGTCCGTTCTTC. It yields the protein CSALGSGPTRPFF.

In its sample, this clone was seen a few times. V is TRBV13 and J is TRBJ2-7; 10 bases agree with TRBD2. Losses at the gene ends were 0 bases for V and 3 bases for J; bases not matched to a gene: 8. Germline CDR1 and CDR2: PRHDT and FYEKMQ (reference sequence). The length of the CDR3 is 17 residues. CDR3 nucleotides: TGTGCCAGCAGCTTAGGGGGACTAGAGCGGGAGGGCTACGAGCAGTACTTC. Protein sequence: CASSLGGLEREGYEQYF.

This clone was seen once. V usage is TRBV28 and J usage is TRBJ2-7; perhaps TRBD2 as D (6 bases). V was clipped by 2 bases and J by 3 bases, with 14 bases between them. CDR1 and CDR2 from the germline V gene are MDHEN and SYDVKM. CDR3 length: 15 residues. The CDR3: CASSLVLGLLYEQYF. CDR3 in DNA: TGTGCCAGCAGTTTAGTCCTGGGACTCCTCTACGAGCAGTACTTC.

The V and J genes are TRBV6-5 and TRBJ2-3; a possible D gene is TRBD1 (6 bases). The CDR3 covers 13 residues. Looked up from germline, CDR1 is MNHEY and CDR2 is SVGAGI. Trimming stripped 7 bases from V and 0 bases from J, with 8 bases between. The CDR3 loop reads CASKDSSTDTQYF. As DNA, the CDR3 is TGTGCCAGCAAGGACAGTAGCACAGATACGCAGTATTTT.

This rearrangement joins TRBV9 to TRBJ2-1; 7 bases align to TRBD1. V dropped 4 bases and J dropped 5; count of bases not matched to a gene: 6. The CDR3 has 14 amino acids. Germline V gives CDR1 SGDLS, CDR2 YYNGEE. In DNA, the CDR3 is TGTGCCAGCAGCCCGCGGACAGGCAACAATGAGCAGTTCTTC. Translation: CASSPRTGNNEQFF. The full variable domain, in which reference TRBV9 and TRBJ2-1 provide the parts outside the CDR3, is DSGVTQTPKHLITATGQRVTLRCSPRSGDLSVYWYQQSLDQGLQFLIQYYNGEERAKGNILERFSAQQFPDLHSELNLSSLELGDSALYFCASSPRTGNNEQFFGPGTRLTVL.

The chain has TRBV7-2 and TRBJ2-5, with TRBD2 matching 11 bases. This CDR3 has 18 amino acids. The V gene end was trimmed by 5 bases and the J gene end by 5 bases; junction bases not matched to a gene: 16. CDR1 SGHTA and CDR2 FQGNSA come from the germline V gene. The CDR3 region has the DNA TGTGCCAGCAGCCCCAGAAGGCGGGCTAGCGGGAGGCTGGAGACCCAGTACTTC. This sequence encodes CASSPRRRASGRLETQYF.

V and J are TRBV5-1 and TRBJ2-3; D possibly corresponds to TRBD2 (7 bases). The V end was cut by 2 bases, the J end by 2 bases, with 15 bases between. CDR1 and CDR2 from the germline V gene are SGHRS and YFSETQ. The CDR3 length is 16 residues. The CDR3 sequence is CASSFFLGGDTDTQYF. CDR3 in DNA: TGCGCCAGCAGCTTCTTCCTAGGGGGGGACACAGATACGCAGTATTTT.

The rearrangement links TRBV11-2 to TRBJ2-1; 13 bases are shared with TRBD2. The junction had 4 bases not matched to a gene; V was cut back by 2 bases and J by 9 bases. This CDR3 spans 15 amino acids. Per the germline V gene, CDR1 is SGHAT and CDR2 is FQNNGV. Here the CDR3 reads CASSLQLAGGSEQFF. In DNA form, the CDR3 reads TGTGCCAGCAGCTTACAACTAGCGGGAGGGAGTGAGCAGTTCTTC.

This clone appeared a single time. V and J are TRBV19 and TRBJ1-1; TRBD1 matches at 7 bases. Germline CDR1 and CDR2: LNHDA and SQIVND (reference sequence). The CDR3 spans 15 residues. After removal of 5 bases from V and 0 bases from J, the junction contained 6 bases not matched to a gene. In nucleotides, the CDR3 is TGTGCCAGTAGTCCCTACAGGGGAATGAACACTGAAGCTTTCTTT. This gives the protein CASSPYRGMNTEAFF.

The V gene is TRBV7-9, the J gene TRBJ1-5; D might be TRBD1 (6 bases). The CDR3 runs to 14 residues. Trimming left V 1 base short and J 2 bases short, with 6 bases between. Germline V CDR1 and CDR2: SEHNR, FQNEAQ (reference sequence). CDR3 coding DNA: TGTGCCAGCAGCTTAGACAGGGGCAATCAGCCCCAGCATTTT. Protein product: CASSLDRGNQPQHF.

V is TRBV7-9 and J is TRBJ1-2; D remains ambiguous. Trimming removed 5 bases at V and 11 bases at J, with 18 bases between. The CDR3 loop spans 13 amino acids. Germline V gives CDR1 SEHNR, CDR2 FQNEAQ (reference sequence). DNA of the CDR3: TGTGCCAGCAGCCAGAAGGGAGTTGGGGTTTACACCTTC. As protein: CASSQKGVGVYTF.

The CDR3 nucleotides are TGTGCCAGCAGCCGCACAGGGTTAGATAGAAACACCATATATTTT. Protein: CASSRTGLDRNTIYF. This sequence joins TRBV6-6 and TRBJ1-3; D is perhaps TRBD1 (6 bases). The CDR3 is made up of 15 amino acids. V lost 6 bases and J lost 5, with 17 bases in between. Germline V gene lookup returns CDR1 MNHNY and CDR2 SVGAGI (reference sequence).

The chain uses TRBV11-2 and TRBJ2-5, with TRBD2 matching 8 bases. CDR1 and CDR2 from the germline V gene are SGHAT and FQNNGV. Trimming cost V 5 bases and J 5 bases; bases outside gene matches: 10. The CDR3 covers 15 residues. The CDR3 spells CASSQRAGGMETQYF. CDR3 DNA: TGTGCCAGCAGCCAGAGGGCGGGAGGCATGGAGACCCAGTACTTC.

The chain has TRBV2 and TRBJ1-5; unclear D gene. V was pared by 7 bases and J by 0 bases, with 10 bases between. The CDR3 covers 14 residues. Germline assignment: CDR1 SNHLY and CDR2 FYNNEI. CDR3 in DNA: TGTGCCAGCACCCTTGAGGCTAGCAATCAGCCCCAGCATTTT. Amino acid sequence: CASTLEASNQPQHF.

This sequence joins TRBV28 and TRBJ2-7, with D perhaps TRBD2 (6 bases). V was clipped by 6 bases and J by 2 bases, with 11 bases between them. This CDR3 has 13 residues. Germline CDR1 reads MDHEN; CDR2 reads SYDVKM. The DNA for the CDR3 is TGTGCCAGCAGGGGGGAGGTGCCCTACGAGCAGTACTTC. Protein product: CASRGEVPYEQYF.

The V gene is TRBV28, the J gene TRBJ2-7; 7 bases agree with TRBD1. In germline, CDR1 is MDHEN, CDR2 SYDVKM. CDR3 length equals 13 residues. J gave up 2 bases and V 10 bases, and 8 bases lay outside the gene matches. The CDR3: CAIKGASTYEQYF. The CDR3 DNA follows: TGTGCCATCAAGGGGGCCTCCACCTACGAGCAGTACTTC.

The rearrangement uses TRBV10-2 and TRBJ2-7, with TRBD2 identical over 13 bases. The germline V gene encodes CDR1 WSHSY and CDR2 SAAADI. The CDR3 extends over 18 amino acids. Losses at the gene ends were 7 bases for V and 4 bases for J; bases not matched to a gene: 16. The CDR3 sequence is CASKLTGSGTSGMYEQYF. In DNA, the CDR3 is TGCGCCAGCAAGCTGACAGGTTCCGGGACTAGCGGGATGTACGAGCAGTACTTC.

This chain connects TRBV7-9 to TRBJ2-5; 10 bases are a match to TRBD2. Germline V gene sequence: CDR1 SEHNR, CDR2 FQNEAQ (reference sequence). With V trimmed by 2 bases and J by 8 bases, 5 bases remained unmatched. CDR3 size: 14 residues. The CDR3 reads CASSLSSGSSTQYF. CDR3 in DNA: TGTGCCAGCAGCTTATCTAGCGGGAGTTCCACCCAGTACTTC. The complete variable domain, with remaining parts taken from reference TRBV7-9 and TRBJ2-5, reads DTGVSQNPRHKITKRGQNVTFRCDPISEHNRLYWYRQTLGQGPEFLTYFQNEAQLEKSRLLSDRFSAERPKGSFSTLEIQRTEQGDSAMYLCASSLSSGSSTQYFGPGTRLLVL.

This clone was recorded a few times. The genes are TRBV4-1 and TRBJ1-4; a possible D gene is TRBD1 (6 bases). The CDR3 has 17 residues. Trimming stripped 0 bases from V and 4 bases from J, with 15 bases between. Germline CDR1 is MGHRA and CDR2 is YSYEKL. Here the CDR3 DNA reads TGCGCCAGCAGCCAAGACACAGGGATGAGGGGTAATGAAAAACTGTTTTTT. Protein sequence: CASSQDTGMRGNEKLFF.

J is TRBJ2-7 and V is TRBV2; D gene ambiguous. The germline CDR1 and CDR2 sequences are SNHLY and FYNNEI. Trimming cost V 4 bases and J 0 bases, with 10 bases left between them. This CDR3 has 14 residues. The CDR3, as DNA: TGTGCCAGCAGTGTCGACTGGAGCTCCTACGAGCAGTACTTC. It is translated as CASSVDWSSYEQYF.

This chain links TRBV28 with TRBJ2-2; 8 bases are shared with TRBD2. Germline V gene sequence: CDR1 MDHEN, CDR2 SYDVKM. The V gene end was trimmed by 9 bases and the J gene end by 0 bases; junction bases not matched to a gene: 27. This CDR3 has 22 amino acids. The CDR3 DNA reads TGTGCCAGTAGCGTTAGCGGGAATGGGAAGGTTGGCCAAATCACGAACACCGGGGAGCTGTTTTTT. Residues: CASSVSGNGKVGQITNTGELFF.